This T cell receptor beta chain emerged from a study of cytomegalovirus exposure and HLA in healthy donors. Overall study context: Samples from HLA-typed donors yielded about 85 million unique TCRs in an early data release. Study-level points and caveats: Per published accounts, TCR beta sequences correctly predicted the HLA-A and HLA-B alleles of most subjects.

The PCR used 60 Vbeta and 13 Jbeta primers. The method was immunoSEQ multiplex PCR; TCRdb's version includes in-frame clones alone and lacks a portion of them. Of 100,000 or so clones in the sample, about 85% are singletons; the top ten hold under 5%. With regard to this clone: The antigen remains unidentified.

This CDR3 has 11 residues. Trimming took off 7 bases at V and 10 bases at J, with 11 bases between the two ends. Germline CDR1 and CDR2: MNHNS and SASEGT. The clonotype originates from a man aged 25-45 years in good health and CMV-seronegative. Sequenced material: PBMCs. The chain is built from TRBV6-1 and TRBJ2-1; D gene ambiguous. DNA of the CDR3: TGTGCCAGCAATAGTCCGTGGGAGCAGTTCTTC. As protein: CASNSPWEQFF.